The source of this TCR beta chain is a study of cytomegalovirus exposure and HLA in healthy donors. Across the study: Of all 400 or so donors who were genotyped, about 84% belonged to the Caucasian-associated ancestry cluster. Whole-study results and caveats: Cytomegalovirus-associated status was assigned to about 150 TCR beta chains.

Details on this clone: Its specificity is unknown.

V trimming: 6 bases; J trimming: 1 base; junction bases outside the gene matches: 4. From germline, CDR1 is MNHNS and CDR2 SASEGT. This CDR3 spans 14 amino acids. In the PCR, 60 Vbeta and 13 Jbeta primers were used. Only in-frame clones appear in the TCRdb table, and some are missing; sequencing was by immunoSEQ multiplex PCR. The profile shows roughly 280,000 clones, around two thirds of them singletons. Sequences were obtained from PBMCs. The clonotype originates from a female donor in good health and CMV-seronegative. The chain carries TRBV6-1 and TRBJ1-1; 8 bases match TRBD1. CDR3 residues: CASSRQGSNTEAFF. CDR3 nucleotide sequence: TGTGCCAGCAGCCGACAGGGGTCGAACACTGAAGCTTTCTTT.